This T cell receptor (beta chain) was obtained from a study of Graves' ophthalmopathy and Graves' hyperthyroidism. Study at large: Before any treatment was given, at initial diagnosis, peripheral blood was collected. Notes on the study in general: The blood repertoire also included most expanded thyroid clonotypes above 0.001 frequency.

The sample holds a few counts of this clonotype. Its antigen is not identified. Newly diagnosed, the hyperthyroidism patients had under 2 months' duration and were aged 18 to 65. As the starting material, roughly 9.8 ml of fresh peripheral blood yielded the PBMCs. Amplified TCR beta CDR3 regions were obtained using RNA transcripts as template. Amplification began with first-round RT-PCR using HTBI primers, then second-round multiplex PCR was performed. TCRdb re-called the multiplex PCR reads with MiXCR, one entry per CDR3 protein. The sample records hundreds of thousands of distinct CDR3 sequences, about 24% being singletons. Trimming left V 3 bases short and J 6 bases short, with 13 bases between. Germline CDR1 reads SGHRS; CDR2 reads YFSETQ. The CDR3 sequence is 13 residues long.

The sequence derives from a woman under 30 with stable Graves' hyperthyroidism. Some clones in this sample may be carry-over from other donors' samples. The chain recombines TRBV5-1 with TRBJ2-7; D remains unclear. Sample: peripheral blood. DNA for the CDR3: TGCGCCAGCAGCTCTATAACTCTCGCCGAGCAGTACTTC. Amino acid sequence: CASSSITLAEQYF. The full variable domain, its missing parts supplied by reference TRBV5-1 and TRBJ2-7, is KAGVTQTPRYLIKTRGQQVTLSCSPISGHRSVSWYQQTPGQGLQFLFEYFSETQRNKGNFPGRFSGRQFSNSRSEMNVSTLELGDSALYLCASSSITLAEQYFGPGTRLTVT.